This TCR beta chain is from a study of patients and donors after allogeneic stem cell transplantation. V lost 8 bases and J lost 2, with 15 bases in between. Germline V lookup: CDR1 KGHDR, CDR2 SFDVKD. CDR3 length: 15 residues. TCRdb re-called the RT-PCR reads with MiXCR, one entry per CDR3 protein. This table holds 200,000 to 250,000 distinct CDR3 sequences, roughly 14% found once. The origin of this receptor is a human donor who was either an allogeneic HSCT recipient or a stem cell or donor lymphocyte infusion donor (not recorded which). It is not recorded whose cells these are; they may come from a transplant donor. Material: blood, either unsorted or a sorted T cell fraction (not recorded which). V usage is TRBV24-1 and J usage is TRBJ1-5, with D possibly TRBD1 on 6 matching bases. The CDR3 spells CATKEAGEGNQPQHF. The CDR3 DNA sequence: TGTGCCACCAAAGAGGCAGGGGAGGGCAATCAGCCCCAGCATTTT.